Sequencing of this TCR beta chain was carried out in a study of blood T cell repertoires in COVID-19. Study context: From T cells, B-cell-depleted T cells, or PBMCs came the material, which was cDNA or gDNA.

The trim removed 4 bases at V and 3 bases at J, leaving 8 bases unmatched. From germline, CDR1 is MDHEN and CDR2 SYDVKM. This CDR3 region has 16 residues. Authors' processing steps: Using reference gene primer amplification, nucleated cell counts were estimated. Profiling relied on immunoSEQ multiplex PCR, and the TCRdb table lists in-frame clones only, not all of them. The V and J calls and the clone size are those of that table, but D and trimming were determined from the DNA. In the table there are about 120,000 clones, about 85% of which are singletons. The TCR originated in a human donor in a cohort sampled during active COVID-19. V gene TRBV28 combines with J gene TRBJ2-3; the match to TRBD2 covers 9 bases. Sequenced: peripheral blood. CDR3 residues: CASSSVAGEGTDTQYF. The CDR3 DNA reads TGTGCCAGCAGTTCTGTAGCGGGAGAGGGTACAGATACGCAGTATTTT.